These T cell receptor beta chains were read from a single sample in a study of T cell responses to AZD1222 COVID-19 vaccine. TCRdb's copy holds only in-frame clones and misses some; the assay was immunoSEQ multiplex PCR. The sample has roughly 180,000 clones, 92% seen once. The sequenced sample was peripheral blood, obtained 28 days after the second AZD1222 dose. Receptors originate from an adult who received the AZD1222 COVID-19 vaccine. Each CDR3 is given with its conserved first and last residue. A D gene is named only where the DNA matches it firmly. Clone size is given for some rows only: seen once, a few or many times, or a class if the clone is expanded.

TGTGCCAGCAGCTTGAAGGGGAACACAGATACGCAGTATTTT	CASSLKGNTDTQYF	.	TRBJ2-3	.	TRBV7-3	14
TGTGCCAGCAGCCTTTGGAATCAGCCCCAGCATTTT	CASSLWNQPQHF	.	TRBJ1-5	once	TRBV7-9	12
TGCGCCAGCAGCTTGGCCGACAGGTACACTGAAGCTTTCTTT	CASSLADRYTEAFF	.	TRBJ1-1	.	TRBV5-1	14
TGCGCCAGCAGTCACCCTCTTGACAGGGGAAACTATGGCTACACCTTC	CASSHPLDRGNYGYTF	TRBD1	TRBJ1-2	.	TRBV23-1	16
TGTGCCAGCAGCTTAGCCCGACTAGCGGGGGCCAGCTCCTACGAGCAGTACTTC	CASSLARLAGASSYEQYF	TRBD2	TRBJ2-7	.	TRBV7-9	18
TGTGCCAGCAGTTTAAGCTCCAGGGGCGGGGGGGCGACAGATACGCAGTATTTT	CASSLSSRGGGATDTQYF	TRBD2	TRBJ2-3	.	TRBV27	18
TGTGCCAGCAGCCAAGTCCGGGATAGGTACAATGAGCAGTTCTTC	CASSQVRDRYNEQFF	.	TRBJ2-1	.	TRBV4-2	15
TGTGCCAGCTCACCTAGTAAGGGAGAAAATGAAAAACTGTTTTTT	CASSPSKGENEKLFF	.	TRBJ1-4	.	TRBV18	15
TGTGCCACCAGTGAAACAGGTAATCAGCCCCAGCATTTT	CATSETGNQPQHF	.	TRBJ1-5	.	TRBV24-1	13
TGTGCCAGCAGCCAGGGACCGGATCAGCCCCAGCATTTT	CASSQGPDQPQHF	.	TRBJ1-5	once	TRBV7-7	13
TGCGCCAGCAGCCAAGAAATTAGCGGGGGAAAATACAATGAGCAGTTCTTC	CASSQEISGGKYNEQFF	TRBD2	TRBJ2-1	.	TRBV4-3	17
TGCAGCGTTGCTCCCCAGGGGGCCACAGATACGCAGTATTTT	CSVAPQGATDTQYF	TRBD1	TRBJ2-3	.	TRBV29-1	14
TGTGCCTGGTCCCGACAGGGATTGACATCCCCCCACTTT	CAWSRQGLTSPHF	TRBD1	TRBJ1-6	.	TRBV30	13
TGTGCCAGCTCCACAGGGTCAGGAGAGACCCAGTACTTC	CASSTGSGETQYF	.	TRBJ2-5	.	TRBV7-8	13
TGTGCCAGCAGCGTTCTAGCGGGGGGCTACACCGGGGAGCTGTTTTTT	CASSVLAGGYTGELFF	TRBD2	TRBJ2-2	.	TRBV9	16
TGTGCCAGCAGTTTATGGGGGGTAGAGTCGAACACTGAAGCTTTCTTT	CASSLWGVESNTEAFF	.	TRBJ1-1	.	TRBV28	16
TGTGCCAGCAGCTCGGGACTCAGGAAGGAGACCCAGTACTTC	CASSSGLRKETQYF	.	TRBJ2-5	.	TRBV6-5	14
TGTGCCAGTAGTTCTCGCCTAGGCTACACCTTC	CASSSRLGYTF	.	TRBJ1-2	.	TRBV19	11
TGTGCCAGCAGTTACTCGACGGGGGAGGACTACAATGAGCAGTTCTTC	CASSYSTGEDYNEQFF	.	TRBJ2-1	.	TRBV6-5	16
TGTGCCAGTAGCCACCCAGGGGCGGGAGAGACCCAGTACTTC	CASSHPGAGETQYF	.	TRBJ2-5	.	TRBV19	14
TGTGCCAGCAGCCCCCAGGACTATGGCTACACCTTC	CASSPQDYGYTF	.	TRBJ1-2	.	TRBV7-9	12
TGTGCCAGCAGTGAAAGGGTCGGGCGGTCGAACGCTGAAGCTTTCTTT	CASSERVGRSNAEAFF	.	TRBJ1-1	.	TRBV6-1	16
TGTGCCAGCAATCCCGGGACAGCAGCCTACAATGAGCAGTTCTTC	CASNPGTAAYNEQFF	TRBD1	TRBJ2-1	.	TRBV28	15
TGTGCCAGCAGTCCACCCCCTAGTCGGGGTACCGAAGAGACCCAGTACTTC	CASSPPPSRGTEETQYF	.	TRBJ2-5	.	TRBV6-2/TRBV6-3	17
TGTGCCAGCAGTTATCAGCCCCAGCATTTT	CASSYQPQHF	.	TRBJ1-5	.	TRBV27	10
TGTGCCAGCAGCCGAGAAGGGGGGGAGTACTATGGCTACACCTTC	CASSREGGEYYGYTF	.	TRBJ1-2	.	TRBV4-2	15
TGTGCCAGCAGTTTCGGGGCGGTCGGGTCCTACGAGCAGTACTTC	CASSFGAVGSYEQYF	.	TRBJ2-7	.	TRBV28	15